These T cell receptor beta chains were read from a single sample in a study of T cell responses to AZD1222 COVID-19 vaccine. Clones were sequenced by immunoSEQ multiplex PCR, and TCRdb holds only the in-frame ones, with some missing. The table lists some 96,000 clones, around nine tenths of them singletons. The sequencing here drew on peripheral blood, taken 28 days after the second AZD1222 dose. These receptors all come from an adult who received the AZD1222 COVID-19 vaccine. The CDR3 runs from the conserved cysteine through the conserved F or W. D genes are given only for firm matches. The size of a clone is reported for some rows only, either as once, few or many, or as a class for expanded clones.

J gene,V gene,D gene,clone size,CDR3 protein,CDR3 DNA
TRBJ1-5,TRBV18,-,once,CASSPPGRGGNQPQHF,TGTGCCAGCTCACCACCGGGGAGGGGCGGAAATCAGCCCCAGCATTTT
TRBJ1-3,TRBV30,-,few,CAWKGIGNTIYF,TGTGCCTGGAAGGGAATTGGAAACACCATATATTTT
TRBJ1-1,TRBV5-1,-,-,CASSLGTGNTEAFF,TGCGCCAGCAGCCTCGGGACGGGGAACACTGAAGCTTTCTTT
TRBJ2-3,TRBV27,-,-,CASRTGVGTDTQYF,TGTGCCAGCCGAACTGGGGTGGGCACAGATACGCAGTATTTT
TRBJ1-2,TRBV16,-,few,CASSQNGYTF,TGTGCCAGCAGCCAAAATGGCTACACCTTC
TRBJ1-4,TRBV18,-,-,CASSPLGSTLGEKLFF,TGTGCCAGCTCACCTCTGGGGTCCACGCTTGGTGAAAAACTGTTTTTT
TRBJ1-2,TRBV2,-,-,CASSVARNYGYTF,TGTGCCAGCAGTGTGGCACGAAACTATGGCTACACCTTC
TRBJ2-3,TRBV10-3,-,-,CAISSTDTQYF,TGTGCCATCAGTAGCACAGATACGCAGTATTTT
TRBJ2-1,TRBV7-9,TRBD2,-,CASSLGAGADNEQFF,TGTGCCAGCAGCTTAGGAGCGGGAGCAGACAATGAGCAGTTCTTC
TRBJ2-1,TRBV5-4,-,once,CASTLSESSYNEQFF,TGTGCCAGCACCCTTAGCGAAAGCTCCTACAATGAGCAGTTCTTC
TRBJ1-6,TRBV6-5,-,-,CASSPRDRHNSPLHF,TGTGCCAGTAGTCCTCGGGACCGACATAATTCACCCCTCCACTTT
TRBJ1-1,TRBV12-3/TRBV12-4,TRBD1,-,CASREGAGLRAFF,TGTGCCAGCAGGGAGGGGGCCGGACTTCGAGCTTTCTTT
TRBJ2-7,TRBV4-2,-,-,CASSQASTPGVGSYEQYF,TGTGCCAGCAGCCAAGCTTCAACCCCTGGGGTCGGCTCCTACGAGCAGTACTTC
TRBJ1-1,TRBV3-1/TRBV3-2,TRBD1,-,CASSLRQGAMITEAFF,TGTGCCAGCAGCCTCCGACAGGGGGCCATGATCACTGAAGCTTTCTTT
TRBJ1-1,TRBV5-6,-,-,CASSLRGRNTEAFF,TGTGCCAGCAGCTTGAGGGGTAGGAACACTGAAGCTTTCTTT
TRBJ2-1,TRBV19,-,-,CASSIRLEYNEQFF,TGTGCCAGTAGTATTCGACTAGAGTACAATGAGCAGTTCTTC
TRBJ1-1,TRBV21-1,-,-,CASSVRGDTEAFF,TGTGCCAGCAGCGTCCGGGGAGACACTGAAGCTTTCTTT
TRBJ1-2,TRBV25-1,TRBD1,-,CASSTRTGGGYTF,TGTGCCAGCAGTACACGGACAGGGGGCGGCTACACCTTC
TRBJ2-2,TRBV5-1,-,-,CASSMDETGTGELFF,TGCGCCAGCAGCATGGACGAGACGGGCACCGGGGAGCTGTTTTTT
TRBJ1-1,TRBV6-5,-,-,CASIGNTEAFF,TGTGCCAGCATTGGAAACACTGAAGCTTTCTTT
TRBJ2-3,TRBV4-1,TRBD2,-,CASSTLYRREFADTQYF,TGCGCCAGCAGCACACTGTACCGGCGGGAGTTCGCTGATACGCAGTATTTT
TRBJ2-7,TRBV11-3,-,-,CASSLVASSYEQYF,TGTGCCAGCAGCTTAGTTGCCAGCTCCTACGAGCAGTACTTC
TRBJ1-4,TRBV19,TRBD1,few,CASTRSGQVEKLFF,TGTGCCAGTACGCGTTCGGGACAGGTAGAAAAACTGTTTTTT
TRBJ1-2,TRBV6-1,TRBD1,-,CASSEFGGGSGDREGYTF,TGTGCCAGCAGTGAATTTGGGGGGGGATCCGGGGACAGGGAAGGTTACACCTTC
TRBJ1-1,TRBV30,-,-,CAWSYRGIATEAFF,TGTGCCTGGAGTTATAGAGGGATCGCCACTGAAGCTTTCTTT
TRBJ2-2,TRBV2,-,-,CASGLRDGFTGELFF,TGTGCCAGCGGACTCAGGGACGGATTCACCGGGGAGCTGTTTTTT
TRBJ1-4,TRBV5-4,TRBD1,-,CASSLDRGHSNEKLFF,TGTGCCAGCAGCTTGGACAGGGGGCATTCTAATGAAAAACTGTTTTTT
TRBJ1-3,TRBV7-8,TRBD1,-,CASSQGQGATGNTIYF,TGTGCCAGCAGCCAAGGACAGGGGGCGACTGGAAACACCATATATTTT
TRBJ1-2,TRBV5-1,-,-,CASSSSLGYYGYTF,TGCGCCAGCAGCTCCTCATTGGGATACTATGGCTACACCTTC
TRBJ1-1,TRBV6-5,-,-,CASSSNTEAFF,TGTGCCAGCAGTTCCAACACTGAAGCTTTCTTT
TRBJ2-7,TRBV6-4,-,-,CASSPLADSSYEQYF,TGTGCCAGCAGCCCGCTAGCGGACAGCTCCTACGAGCAGTACTTC
TRBJ2-3,TRBV29-1,-,-,CSVEDLGGKTDTQYF,TGCAGCGTTGAAGATTTGGGCGGGAAAACAGATACGCAGTATTTT
TRBJ1-4,TRBV3-1/TRBV3-2,-,-,CASSPRADTTANEKLFF,TGTGCCAGCAGCCCGCGAGCGGACACTACGGCTAATGAAAAACTGTTTTTT
TRBJ1-2,TRBV9,TRBD1,once,CASSVGGTGVYYGYTF,TGTGCCAGCAGCGTAGGGGGGACAGGGGTCTACTATGGCTACACCTTC
TRBJ2-7,TRBV27,-,-,CASSSFGVYEQYF,TGTGCCAGCAGTTCGTTCGGGGTCTACGAGCAGTACTTC
TRBJ1-1,TRBV19,-,-,CASSPRENTEAFF,TGTGCCAGTAGTCCAAGAGAGAACACTGAAGCTTTCTTT
TRBJ1-1,TRBV30,-,-,CAWSTQVNTEAFF,TGTGCCTGGAGTACCCAGGTGAACACTGAAGCTTTCTTT
TRBJ2-2,TRBV29-1,-,-,CSAAKTGNTGELFF,TGCAGCGCCGCAAAGACAGGGAACACCGGGGAGCTGTTTTTT
TRBJ1-1,TRBV7-6,-,-,CASGPMNTEAFF,TGTGCCAGCGGGCCCATGAACACTGAAGCTTTCTTT
TRBJ1-2,TRBV7-3,-,few,CASSFESGQGAYGYTF,TGTGCCAGCAGTTTCGAATCGGGGCAGGGAGCCTATGGCTACACCTTC
TRBJ1-2,TRBV30,TRBD1,-,CAWSVQDRGNYGYTF,TGTGCCTGGAGTGTTCAGGACAGGGGTAACTATGGCTACACCTTC
TRBJ1-1,TRBV12-3/TRBV12-4,-,-,CASRTGTEAFF,TGTGCCAGCAGGACGGGAACTGAAGCTTTCTTT
TRBJ2-1,TRBV4-2,-,-,CASSPTAGQKYNEQFF,TGTGCCAGCAGCCCCACGGCAGGGCAGAAGTACAATGAGCAGTTCTTC
TRBJ2-1,TRBV30,TRBD2,-,CAWSLTSGRIREQFF,TGTGCCTGGAGTCTGACTAGCGGGAGGATACGTGAGCAGTTCTTC
TRBJ1-1,TRBV5-1,-,-,CASSFFGRQNTEAFF,TGCGCCAGCAGCTTCTTCGGCAGACAAAACACTGAAGCTTTCTTT
TRBJ2-7,TRBV6-5,-,-,CASSYSFADSYEQYF,TGTGCCAGCAGTTACTCGTTCGCAGACTCCTACGAGCAGTACTTC
TRBJ2-1,TRBV14,-,-,CASGRAYNEQFF,TGTGCCAGCGGCAGGGCCTACAATGAGCAGTTCTTC
TRBJ1-1,TRBV6-5,-,-,CASSYSSRQNTEAFF,TGTGCCAGCAGTTACTCAAGTAGACAGAACACTGAAGCTTTCTTT
TRBJ1-2,TRBV30,-,-,CAWSAGSGYTF,TGTGCCTGGAGTGCAGGGAGTGGCTACACCTTC
TRBJ1-6,TRBV30,-,-,CAWSMTENSPLHF,TGTGCCTGGAGTATGACTGAGAATTCACCCCTCCACTTT